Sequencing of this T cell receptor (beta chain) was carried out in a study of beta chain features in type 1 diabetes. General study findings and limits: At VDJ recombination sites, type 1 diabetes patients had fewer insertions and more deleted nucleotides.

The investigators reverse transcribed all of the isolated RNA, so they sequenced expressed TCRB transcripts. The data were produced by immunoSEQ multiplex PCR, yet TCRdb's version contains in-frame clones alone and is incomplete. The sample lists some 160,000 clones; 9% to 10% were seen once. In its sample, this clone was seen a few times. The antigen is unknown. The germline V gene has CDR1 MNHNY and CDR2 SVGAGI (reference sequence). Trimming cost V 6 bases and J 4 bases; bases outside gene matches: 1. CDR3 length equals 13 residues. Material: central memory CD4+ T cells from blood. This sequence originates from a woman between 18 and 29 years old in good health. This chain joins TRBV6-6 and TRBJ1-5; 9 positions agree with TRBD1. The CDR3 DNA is TGTGCCAGCAGGGACAGGGGAAATCAGCCCCAGCATTTT. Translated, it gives CASRDRGNQPQHF.